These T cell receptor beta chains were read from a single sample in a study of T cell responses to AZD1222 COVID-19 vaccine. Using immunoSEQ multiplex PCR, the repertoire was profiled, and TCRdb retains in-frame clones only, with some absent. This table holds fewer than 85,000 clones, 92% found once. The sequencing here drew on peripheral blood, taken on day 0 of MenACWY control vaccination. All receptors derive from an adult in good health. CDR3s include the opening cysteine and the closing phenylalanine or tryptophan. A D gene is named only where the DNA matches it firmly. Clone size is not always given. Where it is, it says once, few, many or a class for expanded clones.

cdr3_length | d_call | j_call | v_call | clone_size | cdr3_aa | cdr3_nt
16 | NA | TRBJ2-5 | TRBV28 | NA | CASSAQGAGGKETQYF | TGTGCCAGCAGTGCACAGGGAGCCGGGGGAAAAGAGACCCAGTACTTC
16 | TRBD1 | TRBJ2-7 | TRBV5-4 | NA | CASSLAGTAVSYEQYF | TGTGCCAGCAGCTTGGCCGGGACAGCTGTTTCCTACGAGCAGTACTTC
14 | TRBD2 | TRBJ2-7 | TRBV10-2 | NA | CASSDPAGESEQYF | TGCGCCAGCAGTGATCCAGCGGGAGAATCCGAGCAGTACTTC
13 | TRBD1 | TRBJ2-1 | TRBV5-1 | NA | CASSSEGGREQFF | TGCGCCAGCAGCTCCGAAGGGGGCCGTGAGCAGTTCTTC
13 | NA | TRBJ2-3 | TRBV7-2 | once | CASSLSRADTQYF | TGTGCCAGCAGCTTATCGCGGGCAGATACGCAGTATTTT
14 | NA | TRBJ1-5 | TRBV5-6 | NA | CASSLRMFNQPQHF | TGTGCCAGCAGCTTGCGTATGTTCAATCAGCCCCAGCATTTT
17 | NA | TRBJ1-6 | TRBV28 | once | CASITGVGFKVVSPLHF | TGTGCCAGCATAACTGGGGTTGGGTTTAAAGTTGTTTCACCCCTCCACTTT
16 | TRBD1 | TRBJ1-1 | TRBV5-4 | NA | CASSVRPVQGGTEAFF | TGTGCCAGCAGCGTACGCCCGGTCCAGGGGGGCACTGAAGCTTTCTTT
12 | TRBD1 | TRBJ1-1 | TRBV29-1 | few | CSVRNGQVEAFF | TGCAGCGTACGGAACGGACAGGTTGAAGCTTTCTTT
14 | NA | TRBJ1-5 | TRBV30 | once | CAWSEGRSNQPQHF | TGTGCCTGGAGTGAAGGGAGGTCAAATCAGCCCCAGCATTTT
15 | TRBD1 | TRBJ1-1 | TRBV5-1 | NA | CASSRQRAGGTEAFF | TGCGCCAGCAGCCGCCAGAGGGCAGGGGGCACTGAAGCTTTCTTT
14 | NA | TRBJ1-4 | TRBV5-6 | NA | CASSSDRLNEKLFF | TGTGCCAGCAGCTCGGACAGACTGAATGAAAAACTGTTTTTT
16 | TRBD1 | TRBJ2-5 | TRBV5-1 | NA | CASSPRTGGGGETQYF | TGCGCCAGCAGCCCCCGGACAGGGGGAGGGGGAGAGACCCAGTACTTC
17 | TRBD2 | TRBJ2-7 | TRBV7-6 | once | CASSLSASGGASYEQYF | TGTGCCAGCAGTCTTAGTGCGAGCGGGGGGGCCTCGTACGAGCAGTACTTC
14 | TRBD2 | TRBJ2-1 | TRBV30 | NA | CAVGSGGAFYEQFF | TGTGCCGTAGGGAGCGGGGGGGCCTTTTATGAGCAGTTCTTC
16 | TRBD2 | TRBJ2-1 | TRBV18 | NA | CASSPTSGGASHEQFF | TGTGCCAGCTCACCGACGAGCGGGGGGGCCTCGCATGAGCAGTTCTTC
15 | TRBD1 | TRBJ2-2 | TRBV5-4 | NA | CASSPGTGYTGELFF | TGTGCCAGCAGCCCCGGGACAGGGTACACCGGGGAGCTGTTTTTT
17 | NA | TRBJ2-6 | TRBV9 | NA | CASSVVPVSGGANVLTF | TGTGCCAGCAGCGTAGTCCCCGTCTCGGGTGGGGCCAACGTCCTGACTTTC
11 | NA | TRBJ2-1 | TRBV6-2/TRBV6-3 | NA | CASSSRVEQFF | TGTGCCAGCAGTTCCCGGGTAGAGCAGTTCTTC
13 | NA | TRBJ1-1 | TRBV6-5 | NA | CASRGRGGIEAFF | TGTGCCAGCAGGGGCAGGGGTGGGATTGAAGCTTTCTTT
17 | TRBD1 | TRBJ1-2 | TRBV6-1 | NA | CASSELAGGRINYGYTF | TGTGCCAGCAGTGAATTGGCAGGGGGGAGGATTAACTATGGCTACACCTTC
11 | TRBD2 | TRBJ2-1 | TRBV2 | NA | CASTGLDEQFF | TGTGCCAGCACCGGACTAGATGAGCAGTTCTTC
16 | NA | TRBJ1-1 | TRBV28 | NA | CASSLYPVQMNTEAFF | TGTGCCAGCAGTTTATACCCAGTCCAGATGAACACTGAAGCTTTCTTT
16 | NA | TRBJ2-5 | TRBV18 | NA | CASSPRWTREKETQYF | TGTGCCAGCTCACCACGTTGGACGCGCGAAAAAGAGACCCAGTACTTC
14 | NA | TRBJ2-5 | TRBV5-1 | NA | CASSLGPESVTQYF | TGCGCCAGCAGCTTGGGCCCCGAGTCGGTTACCCAGTACTTC
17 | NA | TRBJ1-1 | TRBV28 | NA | CASSTKDDPFFNAEAFF | TGTGCCAGCAGTACTAAGGATGACCCCTTCTTCAACGCTGAAGCTTTCTTT
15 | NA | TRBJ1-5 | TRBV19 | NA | CASTAQRALGQPQHF | TGTGCCAGTACCGCCCAGAGGGCCCTGGGGCAGCCCCAGCATTTT
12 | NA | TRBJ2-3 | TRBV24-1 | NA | CATSDRPDTQYF | TGTGCCACCAGTGATCGACCAGATACGCAGTATTTT
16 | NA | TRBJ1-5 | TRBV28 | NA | CASRYWGGSGNQPQHF | TGTGCCAGCAGGTACTGGGGGGGAAGCGGCAATCAGCCCCAGCATTTT
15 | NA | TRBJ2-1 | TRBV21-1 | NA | CASSKAGQAYNEQFF | TGTGCCAGCAGCAAAGCAGGACAGGCCTACAATGAGCAGTTCTTC
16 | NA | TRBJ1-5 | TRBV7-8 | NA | CASSLSGETGNQPQHF | TGTGCCAGCAGCTTATCCGGAGAGACGGGCAATCAGCCCCAGCATTTT
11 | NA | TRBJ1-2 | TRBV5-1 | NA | CASSTQDGYTF | TGCGCCAGCAGCACCCAGGACGGCTACACCTTC
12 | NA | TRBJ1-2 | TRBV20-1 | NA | CSASGGNYGYTF | TGCAGTGCTAGTGGTGGGAATTATGGCTACACCTTC
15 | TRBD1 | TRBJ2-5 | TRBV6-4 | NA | CASSEGTGYQETQYF | TGTGCCAGCAGTGAGGGGACAGGGTACCAAGAGACCCAGTACTTC
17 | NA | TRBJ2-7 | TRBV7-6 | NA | CASSLARWDGSSYEQYF | TGTGCCAGCAGCTTAGCGCGATGGGACGGGAGCTCCTACGAGCAGTACTTC
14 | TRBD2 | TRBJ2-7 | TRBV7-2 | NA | CASSPRLAGYEQYF | TGTGCCAGCAGCCCTAGACTAGCGGGATACGAGCAGTACTTC
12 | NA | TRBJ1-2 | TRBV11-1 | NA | CASSLQGYGYTF | TGTGCCAGCAGCTTACAGGGGTATGGCTACACCTTC
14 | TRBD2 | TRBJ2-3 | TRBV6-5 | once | CASRVSGGTDTQYF | TGTGCCAGCAGGGTTAGCGGGGGCACAGATACGCAGTATTTT
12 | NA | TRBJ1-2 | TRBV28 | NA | CASSLRGSGYTF | TGTGCCAGCAGTTTACGAGGGAGCGGCTACACCTTC
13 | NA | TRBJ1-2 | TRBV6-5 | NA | CASSLQPNYGYTF | TGTGCCAGCAGCCTACAGCCTAACTATGGCTACACCTTC
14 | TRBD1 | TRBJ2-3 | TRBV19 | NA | CASTATGGWDTQYF | TGTGCCAGTACCGCGACAGGGGGCTGGGATACGCAGTATTTT
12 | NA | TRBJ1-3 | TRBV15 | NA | CATSRRGNTIYF | TGTGCCACCAGCAGAAGAGGAAACACCATATATTTT
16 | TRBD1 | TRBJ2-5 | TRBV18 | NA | CASSTIRGQGQETQYF | TGTGCCAGCTCAACAATTAGGGGACAGGGACAAGAGACCCAGTACTTC
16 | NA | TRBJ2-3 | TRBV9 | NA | CASSERQALSTDTQYF | TGTGCCAGCAGCGAACGACAGGCACTGTCCACAGATACGCAGTATTTT
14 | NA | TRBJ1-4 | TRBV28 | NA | CATHGGRLHEKLFF | TGTGCCACGCACGGGGGGCGCTTACATGAAAAACTGTTTTTT
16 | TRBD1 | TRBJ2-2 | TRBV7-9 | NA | CASSLRTGVLTGELFF | TGTGCCAGCAGCTTAAGGACAGGGGTCCTTACCGGGGAGCTGTTTTTT
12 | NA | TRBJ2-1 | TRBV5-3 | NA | CARSQSIFWQFF | TGTGCCAGAAGCCAAAGTATATTTTGGCAGTTCTTC
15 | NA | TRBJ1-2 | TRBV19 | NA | CASSITREANYGYTF | TGTGCCAGTAGTATTACCAGAGAAGCTAACTATGGCTACACCTTC
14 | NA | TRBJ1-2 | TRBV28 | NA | CASSPWAGLHGYTF | TGTGCCAGCAGCCCTTGGGCAGGGCTACATGGCTACACCTTC
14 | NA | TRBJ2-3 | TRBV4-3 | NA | CASSQAPNTDTQYF | TGCGCCAGCAGCCAAGCCCCGAACACAGATACGCAGTATTTT
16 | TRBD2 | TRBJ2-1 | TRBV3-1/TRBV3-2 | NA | CASSREPSGGYNEQFF | TGTGCCAGCAGCCGGGAACCTAGCGGGGGGTACAATGAGCAGTTCTTC
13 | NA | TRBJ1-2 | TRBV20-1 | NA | CSASRGEGYGYTF | TGCAGTGCTAGTCGGGGCGAGGGCTATGGCTACACCTTC
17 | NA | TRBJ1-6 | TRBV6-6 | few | CASSQRSRGPHNSPLHF | TGTGCCAGCAGTCAACGGAGTAGGGGCCCCCATAATTCACCCCTCCACTTT
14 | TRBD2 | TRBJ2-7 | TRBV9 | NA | CASSLIAGGYEQYF | TGTGCCAGCAGCTTGATAGCGGGAGGGTACGAGCAGTACTTC